Sequencing of this TCR beta chain was carried out in a study of blood T cells in healthy people across ages. Note on this clonotype: What it binds is unknown.

A J-beta primer mix and a sample-barcoded 5' primer were used in a second PCR of roughly 6 to 11 cycles. TCRdb fed the 5' RACE reads into MiXCR, producing one record per CDR3 protein. Of some 1.4 million distinct CDR3 sequences in the sample, about 40% are singletons; the top ten hold 7.9%. V shed 0 bases and J 8 bases; nucleotides not matched to a gene: 3. CDR3 length: 13 residues. From germline, CDR1 is SEHNR and CDR2 FQNEAQ (reference sequence). General study results and limits: Relative to aged donors, long-lived donors carried more naive CD4+ cells and displayed higher diversity.

The sequence came from a woman aged 18-29 years in good health. The rearrangement uses TRBV7-9 and TRBJ1-2; 7 bases are shared with TRBD1. The sample consisted of blood. CDR3 nucleotide sequence: TGTGCCAGCAGCTTAGCTGGGACAGTAGGCTACACCTTC. Protein: CASSLAGTVGYTF.